This T cell receptor (beta chain) was identified during a study of blood T cell repertoires in COVID-19. The wider study: Material from acute and convalescent COVID-19 was sourced from the United States, Italy and Spain. Sample material is recorded as cDNA or gDNA derived from T cells, B-cell-depleted T cells, or PBMCs.

Losses at the gene ends were 4 bases for V and 2 bases for J; bases not matched to a gene: 6. Germline-derived CDR1 and CDR2 are SGDLS and YYNGEE. The CDR3 is made up of 14 amino acids. Those who participated ranged in age from about 18 to 89 years and resided in some 24 US areas. Under the authors' procedure: For nucleated cells, counts were estimated from reference gene primer amplification. Produced via immunoSEQ multiplex PCR; TCRdb's table is partial and in-frame only. The D gene and trimming were derived from the DNA, and the V and J assignments and clone size from that table. The repertoire consists of some 190,000 clones, with roughly 88% occurring once and the leading ten covering about 5.6%.

The receptor was derived from a man aged 40-55 years with acute COVID-19. The sequenced sample was PBMCs or T cells enriched from blood (not recorded which). This chain links TRBV9 with TRBJ2-7; 7 positions match TRBD1. Here the CDR3 reads CASSTTGTPYEQYF. Written as DNA, the CDR3 is TGTGCCAGCAGCACGACAGGGACCCCCTACGAGCAGTACTTC. Full variable domain (outside the CDR3, taken from reference TRBV9 and TRBJ2-7): DSGVTQTPKHLITATGQRVTLRCSPRSGDLSVYWYQQSLDQGLQFLIQYYNGEERAKGNILERFSAQQFPDLHSELNLSSLELGDSALYFCASSTTGTPYEQYFGPGTRLTVT.